The sequence of this T cell receptor (beta chain) was determined in a study of T cell changes during pregnancy in multiple sclerosis. Libraries were prepared by immunoSEQ multiplex PCR; TCRdb keeps only in-frame clonotypes and omits some of them. The sample shows tens of thousands of clones, 70% to 90% of them seen only once. The TCR sequence derives from a female donor with multiple sclerosis, enrolled in a pregnancy study. This sample comprised peripheral blood, obtained before pregnancy.

The CDR3, as DNA: TGTGCCAGCAGTTTAGCCGGACATCACTCTGGGGCCAACGTCCTGACTTTC. It translates to CASSLAGHHSGANVLTF. V usage is TRBV27 and J usage is TRBJ2-6, with D maybe TRBD1 (5 bases). Germline lookup yields CDR1 MNHEY and CDR2 SMNVEV (reference sequence). V gave up 2 bases and J gave up 0 bases, with 11 bases separating them. This CDR3 spans 17 amino acids.